The clone carrying this TCR beta chain was observed a handful of times. What it binds is not known. The sample's treatment: approximately nine-day PBMC culture with coronavirus spike peptide pools or control peptides (ViraFEST assay). The ends lost 6 bases at V and 4 bases at J; junction bases unmatched: 10. Germline V gene data show CDR1 as DFQATT and CDR2 as SNEGSKA (reference sequence). This CDR3 spans 14 amino acids. The entry originates in a study of vaccination and CD4 T cells after COVID-19. Study in general: The convalescents comprised six males and four females, two of them Hispanic.

The study, taken as a whole, reports: SARS-CoV-2-reactive clonotypes showed a nonsignificant median rise from roughly 22 to 38.

An Oncomine TCR Beta short-read assay was used to sequence the DNA from cultured CD4+ T cells. TCRdb re-analysed the PCR reads in MiXCR, keeping a single row per CDR3 protein. The repertoire holds over 10,000 distinct CDR3 sequences, with roughly a third as singletons. The V gene is TRBV20-1, the J gene TRBJ2-5, with 8 bases matching TRBD2. The starting material was CD4+ T cells from blood, cultured in vitro, obtained before SARS-CoV-2 vaccination. The clonotype comes from a human donor who received a COVID-19 vaccine. CDR3 residues: CSAPAHGGGETQYF. In DNA form, the CDR3 reads TGCAGTGCGCCTGCCCACGGGGGGGGAGAGACCCAGTACTTC.